The rows below give T cell receptor beta chains drawn from one sample of a study of blood T cell repertoires in COVID-19. Sequenced by immunoSEQ multiplex PCR; TCRdb stores in-frame clones only, minus some. This table holds some 200,000 clones, roughly 84% found once. The sample was PBMCs or T cells enriched from blood (not recorded which). All receptors come from a young man in a cohort exposed to, infected with or recovered from COVID-19 (not recorded which). Each CDR3 is given with its conserved first and last residue. The D gene is left open where the match is weak. Expanded clones get a size class; other rows say once, few or many, or leave the size out.

V gene	D gene	clone size	J gene	CDR3 DNA	CDR3 protein
TRBV27	NA	once	TRBJ2-5	TGTGCCAGCAGTCCACAGGACGGATACCAAGAGACCCAGTACTTC	CASSPQDGYQETQYF
TRBV29-1	NA	once	TRBJ1-5	TGCAGCGTTGGTTCAGGTTGGAATCAGCCCCAGCATTTT	CSVGSGWNQPQHF
TRBV29-1	NA	once	TRBJ2-1	TGCAGCGTTGAAGAATCGGCTCGAGGCAACTCCTACAATGAGCAGTTCTTC	CSVEESARGNSYNEQFF
TRBV28	TRBD2	NA	TRBJ2-2	TGTGCCAGCAGTCCGTTAGCGGGAGGGCCCGGGGAGCTGTTTTTT	CASSPLAGGPGELFF
TRBV4-3	NA	NA	TRBJ2-7	TGCGCCAGCAGCACTACAGGTTTCCCCTACGAGCAGTACTTC	CASSTTGFPYEQYF
TRBV29-1	NA	NA	TRBJ2-7	TGCAGCGTCGTGATGTTCCAGTCGTCCCCCTACGAGCAGTACTTC	CSVVMFQSSPYEQYF
TRBV6-5	NA	NA	TRBJ1-1	TGTGCCAGCCACAGGGCAGGAAACACTGAAGCTTTCTTT	CASHRAGNTEAFF
TRBV19	NA	once	TRBJ1-1	TGTGCCAGTAGTCGGGGGACGGCAGACACTGAAGCTTTCTTT	CASSRGTADTEAFF
TRBV7-9	NA	NA	TRBJ1-4	TGTGCCAGCAGCTACACTAGGGTGGAAAAACTGTTTTTT	CASSYTRVEKLFF
TRBV11-3	TRBD1	NA	TRBJ1-1	TGTGCCAGCAGCTCCTCCGGGACAGGGGCTGAAGCTTTCTTT	CASSSSGTGAEAFF
TRBV25-1	TRBD1	NA	TRBJ1-6	TGTGCCAGCAGTGCCAGGGACAGGCTTAATTCACCCCTCCACTTT	CASSARDRLNSPLHF
TRBV5-1	NA	NA	TRBJ2-7	TGCGCCAGCAGCCAAGTCTGGGGCCCTTCCTACGAGCAGTACTTC	CASSQVWGPSYEQYF
TRBV13	TRBD2	NA	TRBJ2-1	TGTGCCAGCAGCAAACGGACTAGCGGGGAGCATGAGCAGTTCTTC	CASSKRTSGEHEQFF
TRBV3-1/TRBV3-2	NA	NA	TRBJ2-3	TGTGCCAGCAGCCAAGACCCACTAGTAACAGATACGCAGTATTTT	CASSQDPLVTDTQYF
TRBV7-6	TRBD2	NA	TRBJ2-1	TGTGCCAGCAGCCCCGGAGTAGCGGGCGCCTACAATGAGCAGTTCTTC	CASSPGVAGAYNEQFF
TRBV6-5	NA	NA	TRBJ1-2	TGTGCCAGCAACCTGGGCCCCAACGGCGGCTACACCTTC	CASNLGPNGGYTF
TRBV11-2	TRBD1	NA	TRBJ2-7	TGTGCCAGCAGCCCAGGACAGGGCCCTTCCTACGAGCAGTACTTC	CASSPGQGPSYEQYF
TRBV18	TRBD2	NA	TRBJ2-1	TGTGCCAGCCGCTACAGACTAGCGGAGAATGAGCAGTTCTTC	CASRYRLAENEQFF
TRBV20-1	NA	once	TRBJ1-2	TGCAGTGCTAGTTCTAGCGGCTACACCTTC	CSASSSGYTF
TRBV28	NA	NA	TRBJ2-3	TGTGCCAGCACCTCACAGGACAGCTTAACAGATACGCAGTATTTT	CASTSQDSLTDTQYF
TRBV27	TRBD1	NA	TRBJ2-1	TGTGCCAGCAGTCAGATGGGACAGGGGGGCTACAATGAGCAGTTCTTC	CASSQMGQGGYNEQFF
TRBV9	TRBD2	once	TRBJ2-7	TGTGCCAGCAGCGTAGCTAGCGGGCCCCTCTACGAGCAGTACTTC	CASSVASGPLYEQYF
TRBV18	NA	NA	TRBJ1-3	TGTGCCAGCTCACCCGGGCCGGGAGGAACTGGAAACACCATATATTTT	CASSPGPGGTGNTIYF
TRBV29-1	TRBD1	NA	TRBJ2-7	TGCAGCGTAGTGGGACAGTCCTACGAGCAGTACTTC	CSVVGQSYEQYF
TRBV7-9	TRBD1	NA	TRBJ2-7	TGTGCCAGCAGCCATACAGGGGGCGCGGCCTACGAGCAGTACTTC	CASSHTGGAAYEQYF
TRBV9	NA	NA	TRBJ1-3	TGTGCCAGCAGCGGGGGGCCACCCGGAAACACCATATATTTT	CASSGGPPGNTIYF
TRBV2	NA	NA	TRBJ2-3	TGTGCCAGCAGTGAAGTCAGTCGCAGGGATACGCAGTATTTT	CASSEVSRRDTQYF
TRBV27	NA	NA	TRBJ2-7	TGTGCCAGCAGTCCGCTAGCCGAGGCCTACGAGCAGTACTTC	CASSPLAEAYEQYF
TRBV3-1/TRBV3-2	TRBD1	NA	TRBJ1-2	TGTGCCAGCAGCCGAGAAGGGACAGGAGGTCGGGGCTACACCTTC	CASSREGTGGRGYTF
TRBV19	NA	NA	TRBJ1-6	TGTGCCAGTAGTATACAGGGAGGCTCCTATAATTCACCCCTCCACTTT	CASSIQGGSYNSPLHF
TRBV24-1	TRBD2	once	TRBJ2-1	TGTGCCACCAGTGACCCCGGCGGGAGGGAATACAATGAGCAGTTCTTC	CATSDPGGREYNEQFF
TRBV7-9	NA	NA	TRBJ2-7	TGTGCCAGCAGCTTAGAACGGGGGAGCTCCTACGAGCAGTACTTC	CASSLERGSSYEQYF
TRBV15	TRBD1	NA	TRBJ1-3	TGTGCCACCAGCAGACCTCCAGGCGGGACAGGGGTTGGAAACACCATATATTTT	CATSRPPGGTGVGNTIYF
TRBV7-3	NA	NA	TRBJ1-1	TGTGCCAGCTCGACTGAAGTGAACACTGAAGCTTTCTTT	CASSTEVNTEAFF
TRBV4-1	NA	NA	TRBJ2-7	TGCGCCAGCAGCCAAGATGACCGGGGCGAAGGGGGCGAGCAGTACTTC	CASSQDDRGEGGEQYF
TRBV4-1	NA	NA	TRBJ2-1	TGCGCCAGCAGCCAAGAGGCTTTCCTCTACAATGAGCAGTTCTTC	CASSQEAFLYNEQFF
TRBV3-1/TRBV3-2	TRBD2	NA	TRBJ2-7	TGTGCCAGCAGTCTAGGCCGGGGTAGCGGGAAGTACGAGCAGTACTTC	CASSLGRGSGKYEQYF
TRBV4-3	NA	NA	TRBJ1-2	TGCGCCAGCAGCCAAGTCTGGGGGGGGAGGTATGGCTACACCTTC	CASSQVWGGRYGYTF
TRBV28	NA	NA	TRBJ2-7	TGTGCCAGCCGAAGGGAACAGGTCCCATCCTACGAGCAGTACTTC	CASRREQVPSYEQYF
TRBV6-5	TRBD1	NA	TRBJ1-6	TGTGCCAGCAACCAGGGGGAGAGTTCACCCCTCCACTTT	CASNQGESSPLHF
TRBV19	NA	NA	TRBJ2-7	TGTGCCAGTAGTTCCCACCTAGATAGCGGATCCTACGAGCAGTACTTC	CASSSHLDSGSYEQYF
TRBV27	TRBD2	NA	TRBJ2-2	TGTGCCAGCAGTTTCGTCGGGGGGACCGGGGAGCTGTTTTTT	CASSFVGGTGELFF
TRBV4-3	NA	NA	TRBJ1-1	TGCGCCAGCAGCCAGGAACAGGGTTACACTGAAGCTTTCTTT	CASSQEQGYTEAFF
TRBV9	TRBD1	NA	TRBJ1-1	TGTGCCAGCAGCCTCGACAGGGGGAGGAACACTGAAGCTTTCTTT	CASSLDRGRNTEAFF
TRBV28	TRBD1	NA	TRBJ1-2	TGTGCCAGCAGCTCTCCGGCCACAGGGGGCGATGGCTACACCTTC	CASSSPATGGDGYTF
TRBV20-1	NA	NA	TRBJ1-1	TGCAGTGCCGGTAGCTACGAAGCTTTCTTT	CSAGSYEAFF